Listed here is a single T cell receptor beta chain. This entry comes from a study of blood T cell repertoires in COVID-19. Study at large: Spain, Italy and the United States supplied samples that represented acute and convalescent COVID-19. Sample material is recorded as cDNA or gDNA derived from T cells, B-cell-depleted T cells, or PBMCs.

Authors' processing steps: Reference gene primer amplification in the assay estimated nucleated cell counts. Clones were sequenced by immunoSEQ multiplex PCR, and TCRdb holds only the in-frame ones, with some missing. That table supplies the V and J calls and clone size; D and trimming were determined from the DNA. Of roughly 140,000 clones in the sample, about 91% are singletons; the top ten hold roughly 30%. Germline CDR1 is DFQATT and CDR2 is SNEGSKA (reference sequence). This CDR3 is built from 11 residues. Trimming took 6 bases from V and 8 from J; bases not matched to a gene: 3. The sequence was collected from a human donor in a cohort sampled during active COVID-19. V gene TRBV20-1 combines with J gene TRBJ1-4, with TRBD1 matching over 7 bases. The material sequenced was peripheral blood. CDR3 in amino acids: CSALRGEKLFF. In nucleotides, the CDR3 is TGCAGTGCCCTCAGGGGGGAAAAACTGTTTTTT.